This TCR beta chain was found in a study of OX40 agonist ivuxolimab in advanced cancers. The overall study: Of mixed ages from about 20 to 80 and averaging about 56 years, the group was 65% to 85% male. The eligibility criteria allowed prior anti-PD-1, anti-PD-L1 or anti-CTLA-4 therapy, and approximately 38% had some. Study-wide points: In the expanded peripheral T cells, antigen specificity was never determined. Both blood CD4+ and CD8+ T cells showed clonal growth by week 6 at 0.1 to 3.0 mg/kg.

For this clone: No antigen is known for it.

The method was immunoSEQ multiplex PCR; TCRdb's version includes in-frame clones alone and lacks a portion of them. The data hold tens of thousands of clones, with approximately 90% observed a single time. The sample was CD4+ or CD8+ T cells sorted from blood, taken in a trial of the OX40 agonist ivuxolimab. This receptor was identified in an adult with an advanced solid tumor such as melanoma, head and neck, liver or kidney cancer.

The CDR3 sequence is CASSLGGGLGNTEAFF. The CDR3 DNA reads as TGTGCCAGCAGCTTAGGTGGGGGGCTTGGTAACACTGAAGCTTTCTTT. The rearrangement joins TRBV7-6 to TRBJ1-1; tentative D call: TRBD1 (6 bases). With 1 base removed from V and 2 bases from J, the gap between germline ends came to 14 bases. Germline assignment: CDR1 SGHVS and CDR2 FNYEAQ. This CDR3 region has 16 residues.